The T cell receptor (beta chain) described here comes from a study of immune evolution from preneoplasia to lung adenocarcinoma. This clone was detected only a few times. Its antigen is undetermined. TCRdb's copy holds only in-frame clones and misses some; the assay was immunoSEQ multiplex PCR. The sample contains fewer than 50,000 clones, less than 80% of which appear only once. Between the mid-2010s and the late 2010s, patients underwent resection in Japan or China. Two lung cancer pathologists independently confirmed each histologic diagnosis. Macro-dissection enriched premalignant or tumor cells before nucleic acid extraction. The trim removed 5 bases at V and 7 bases at J, leaving 4 bases unmatched. Germline V gives CDR1 SNHLY, CDR2 FYNNEI. The CDR3 runs 13 residues. Study-wide results and limits: Clonality was highest in normal lung, lower in later-stage lesions apparently.

The sequenced sample consisted of FFPE invasive lung adenocarcinoma tissue. The chain couples TRBV2 to TRBJ1-4; the match to TRBD1 covers 7 bases. The receptor was isolated from a person between 55 and 69 years old with lung adenocarcinoma. The CDR3 here is CASSTGDGEKLFF. CDR3 nucleotides: TGTGCCAGCAGTACAGGGGATGGTGAAAAACTGTTTTTT.